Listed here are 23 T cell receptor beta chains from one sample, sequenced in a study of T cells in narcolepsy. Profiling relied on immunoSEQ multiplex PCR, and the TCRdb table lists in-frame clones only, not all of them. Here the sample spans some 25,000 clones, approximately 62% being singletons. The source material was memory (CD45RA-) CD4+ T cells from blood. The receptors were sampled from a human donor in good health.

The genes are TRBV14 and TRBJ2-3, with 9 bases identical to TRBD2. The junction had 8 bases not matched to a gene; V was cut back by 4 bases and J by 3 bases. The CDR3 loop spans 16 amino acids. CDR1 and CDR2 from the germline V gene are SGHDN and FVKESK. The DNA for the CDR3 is TGTGCCAGCAGCCGCCCGGGGAGCGGGAGGACAGATACGCAGTATTTT. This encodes CASSRPGSGRTDTQYF.

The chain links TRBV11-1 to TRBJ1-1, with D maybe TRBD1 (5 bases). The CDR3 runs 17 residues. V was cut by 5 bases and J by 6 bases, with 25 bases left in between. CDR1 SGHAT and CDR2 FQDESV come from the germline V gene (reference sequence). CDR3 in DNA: TGTGCCAGCAGCCCCCGGGGGGTCGCTCCGGGGGTGGCTGAAGCTTTCTTT. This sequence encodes CASSPRGVAPGVAEAFF.

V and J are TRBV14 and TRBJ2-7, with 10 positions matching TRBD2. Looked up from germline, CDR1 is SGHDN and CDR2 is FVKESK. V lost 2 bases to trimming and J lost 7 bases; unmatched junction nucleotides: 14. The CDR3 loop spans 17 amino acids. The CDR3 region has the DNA TGTGCCAGCAGCCAAAGGTTGCTAGCGGGGGCCTCGGGGGAGCAGTACTTC. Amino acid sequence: CASSQRLLAGASGEQYF.

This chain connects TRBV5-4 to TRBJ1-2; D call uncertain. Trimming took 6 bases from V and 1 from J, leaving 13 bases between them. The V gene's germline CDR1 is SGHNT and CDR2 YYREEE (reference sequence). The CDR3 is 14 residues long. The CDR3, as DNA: TGTGCCAGCACCACCGGAGGGAATAACTATGGCTACACCTTC. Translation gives CASTTGGNNYGYTF. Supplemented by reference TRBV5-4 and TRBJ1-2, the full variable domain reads ETGVTQSPTHLIKTRGQQVTLRCSSQSGHNTVSWYQQALGQGPQFIFQYYREEENGRGNFPPRFSGLQFPNYSSELNVNALELDDSALYLCASTTGGNNYGYTFGSGTRLTVV.

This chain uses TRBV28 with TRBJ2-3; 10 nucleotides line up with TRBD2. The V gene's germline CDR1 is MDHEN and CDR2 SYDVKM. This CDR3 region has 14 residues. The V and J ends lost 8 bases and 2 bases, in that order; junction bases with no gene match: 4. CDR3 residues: CASGLAGDTDTQYF. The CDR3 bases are TGTGCCAGCGGCCTAGCGGGAGACACAGATACGCAGTATTTT.

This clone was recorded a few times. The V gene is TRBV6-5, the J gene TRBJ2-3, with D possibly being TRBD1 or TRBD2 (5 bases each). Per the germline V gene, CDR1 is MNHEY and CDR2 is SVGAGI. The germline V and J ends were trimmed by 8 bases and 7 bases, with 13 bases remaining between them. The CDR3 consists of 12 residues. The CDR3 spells CASWGWGNTQYF. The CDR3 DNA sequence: TGTGCCAGCTGGGGGTGGGGAAATACGCAGTATTTT.

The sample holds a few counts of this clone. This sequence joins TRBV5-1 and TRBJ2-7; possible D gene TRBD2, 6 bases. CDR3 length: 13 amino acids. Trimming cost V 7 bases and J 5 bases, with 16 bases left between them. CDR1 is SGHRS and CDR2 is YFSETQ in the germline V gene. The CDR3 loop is CASSKAGSNEQYF. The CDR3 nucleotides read TGCGCCAGCTCGAAGGCGGGATCCAACGAGCAGTACTTC.

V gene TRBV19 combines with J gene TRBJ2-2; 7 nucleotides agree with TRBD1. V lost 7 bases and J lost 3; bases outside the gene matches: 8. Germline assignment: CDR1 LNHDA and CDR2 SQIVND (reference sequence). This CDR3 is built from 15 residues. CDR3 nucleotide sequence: TGTGCCAGTAAAGCAATCGACAGGGACACCGGGGAGCTGTTTTTT. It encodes CASKAIDRDTGELFF.

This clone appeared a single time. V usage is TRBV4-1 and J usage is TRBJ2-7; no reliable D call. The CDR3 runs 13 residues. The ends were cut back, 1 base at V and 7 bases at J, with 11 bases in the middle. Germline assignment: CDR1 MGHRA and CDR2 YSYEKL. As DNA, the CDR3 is TGCGCCAGCAGCCAAGTACCACGAGTGGAGCAGTACTTC. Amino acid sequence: CASSQVPRVEQYF.

The CDR3 sequence: CASTIEGGVGYTF. The CDR3 DNA is TGCGCCAGCACCATTGAAGGTGGGGTTGGCTACACCTTC. V and J are TRBV5-1 and TRBJ1-2; D unresolved. V was trimmed by 6 bases and J by 7 bases, leaving 16 bases between them. From germline, CDR1 is SGHRS and CDR2 YFSETQ. The CDR3 runs 13 residues.

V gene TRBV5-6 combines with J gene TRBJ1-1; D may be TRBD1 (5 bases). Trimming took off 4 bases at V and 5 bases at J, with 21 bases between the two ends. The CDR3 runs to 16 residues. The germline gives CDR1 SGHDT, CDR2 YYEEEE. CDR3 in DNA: TGTGCCAGCAGCCGGGGGAAAGGAGTTTTATTGACTGAAGCTTTCTTT. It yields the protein CASSRGKGVLLTEAFF.

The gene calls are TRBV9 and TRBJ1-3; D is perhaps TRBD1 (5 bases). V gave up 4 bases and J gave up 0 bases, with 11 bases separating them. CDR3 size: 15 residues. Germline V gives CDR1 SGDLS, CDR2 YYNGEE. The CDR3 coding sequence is TGTGCCAGCAGCCCCGGGACGGGCTCTGGAAACACCATATATTTT. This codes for CASSPGTGSGNTIYF.

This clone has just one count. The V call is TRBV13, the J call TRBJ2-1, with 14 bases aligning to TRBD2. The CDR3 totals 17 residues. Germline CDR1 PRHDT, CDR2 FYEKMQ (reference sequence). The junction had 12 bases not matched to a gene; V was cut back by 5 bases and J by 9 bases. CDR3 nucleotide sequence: TGTGCCAGCAGCCCCACCTTGGGACTAGCGGGGGTCGGTGAGCAGTTCTTC. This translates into CASSPTLGLAGVGEQFF.

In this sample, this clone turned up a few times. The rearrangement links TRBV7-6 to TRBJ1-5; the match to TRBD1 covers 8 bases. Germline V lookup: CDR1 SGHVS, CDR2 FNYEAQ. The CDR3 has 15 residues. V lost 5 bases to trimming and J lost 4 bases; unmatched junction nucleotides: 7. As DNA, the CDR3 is TGTGCCAGCAGCGAGCGGACAGGGTCAAATCAGCCCCAGCATTTT. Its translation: CASSERTGSNQPQHF. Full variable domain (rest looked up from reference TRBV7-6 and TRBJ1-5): GAGVSQSPRYKVTKRGQDVALRCDPISGHVSLYWYRQALGQGPEFLTYFNYEAQQDKSGLPNDRFSAERPEGSISTLTIQRTEQRDSAMYRCASSERTGSNQPQHFGDGTRLSIL.

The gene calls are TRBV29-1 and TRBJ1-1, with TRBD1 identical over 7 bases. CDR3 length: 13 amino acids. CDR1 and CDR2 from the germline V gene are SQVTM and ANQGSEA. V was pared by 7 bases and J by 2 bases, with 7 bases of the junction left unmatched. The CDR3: CSAETGTNTEAFF. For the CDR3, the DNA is TGCAGCGCCGAGACAGGGACAAACACTGAAGCTTTCTTT.

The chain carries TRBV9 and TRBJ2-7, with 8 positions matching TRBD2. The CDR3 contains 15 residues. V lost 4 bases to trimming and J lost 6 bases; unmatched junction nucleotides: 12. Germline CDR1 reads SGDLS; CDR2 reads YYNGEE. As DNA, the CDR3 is TGTGCCAGCAGCCGGGAGGGACTACCCCTGAGCGAGCAGTACTTC. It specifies CASSREGLPLSEQYF. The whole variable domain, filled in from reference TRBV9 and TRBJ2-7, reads DSGVTQTPKHLITATGQRVTLRCSPRSGDLSVYWYQQSLDQGLQFLIQYYNGEERAKGNILERFSAQQFPDLHSELNLSSLELGDSALYFCASSREGLPLSEQYFGPGTRLTVT.

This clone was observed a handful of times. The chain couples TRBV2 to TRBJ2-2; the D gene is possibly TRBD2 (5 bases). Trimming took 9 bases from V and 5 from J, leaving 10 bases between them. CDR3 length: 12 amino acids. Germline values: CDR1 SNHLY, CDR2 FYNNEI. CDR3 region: CASTRETGELFF. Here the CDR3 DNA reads TGTGCCAGTACTAGGGAAACCGGGGAGCTGTTTTTT. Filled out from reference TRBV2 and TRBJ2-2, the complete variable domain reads EPEVTQTPSHQVTQMGQEVILRCVPISNHLYFYWYRQILGQKVEFLVSFYNNEISEKSEIFDDQFSVERPDGSNFTLKIRSTKLEDSAMYFCASTRETGELFFGEGSRLTVL.

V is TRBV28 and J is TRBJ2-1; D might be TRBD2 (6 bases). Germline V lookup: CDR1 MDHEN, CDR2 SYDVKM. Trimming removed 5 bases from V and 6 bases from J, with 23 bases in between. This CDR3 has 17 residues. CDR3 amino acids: CASSPPLGGGAVNEQFF. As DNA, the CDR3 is TGTGCCAGCAGTCCGCCCCTTGGGGGAGGCGCGGTCAATGAGCAGTTCTTC.

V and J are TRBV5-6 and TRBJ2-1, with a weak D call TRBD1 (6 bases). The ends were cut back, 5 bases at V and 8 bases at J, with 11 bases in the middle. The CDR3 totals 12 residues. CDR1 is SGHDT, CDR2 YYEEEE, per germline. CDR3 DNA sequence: TGTGCCAGCAGGGACAGCGTCCATGAGCAGTTCTTC. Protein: CASRDSVHEQFF.

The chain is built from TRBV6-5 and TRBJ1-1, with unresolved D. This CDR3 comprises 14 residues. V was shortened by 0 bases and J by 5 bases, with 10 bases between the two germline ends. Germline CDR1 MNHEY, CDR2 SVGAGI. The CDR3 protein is CASSYSRVGTEAFF. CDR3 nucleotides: TGTGCCAGCAGTTACTCGAGGGTAGGAACTGAAGCTTTCTTT.

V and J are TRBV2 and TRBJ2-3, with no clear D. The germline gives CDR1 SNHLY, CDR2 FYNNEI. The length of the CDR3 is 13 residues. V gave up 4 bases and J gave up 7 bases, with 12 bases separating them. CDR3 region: CASSAVGLHTQYF. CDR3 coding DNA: TGTGCCAGCAGTGCGGTAGGGTTGCATACGCAGTATTTT.

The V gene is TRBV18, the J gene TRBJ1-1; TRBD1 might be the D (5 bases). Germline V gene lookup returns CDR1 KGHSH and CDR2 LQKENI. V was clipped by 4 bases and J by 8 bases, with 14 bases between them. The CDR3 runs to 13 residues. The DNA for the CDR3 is TGTGCCAGCTCACTGGATCGTTACAGGGAAGCTTTCTTT. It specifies CASSLDRYREAFF.

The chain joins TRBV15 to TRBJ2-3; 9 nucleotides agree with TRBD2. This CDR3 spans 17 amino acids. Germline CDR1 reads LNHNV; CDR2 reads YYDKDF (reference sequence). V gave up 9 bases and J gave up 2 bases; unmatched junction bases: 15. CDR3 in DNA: TGTGCCACAGCGCGAGCGGGGGGCCTTGGGGACACAGATACGCAGTATTTT. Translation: CATARAGGLGDTDTQYF.